The present entry profiles one T cell receptor (beta chain) with its context. Its antigen is still unknown. This entry comes from a study of T cell repertoires in cytomegalovirus infection. The wider study: TCR beta signatures that were public indicated CMV infection and matching HLA type. Study outcomes and limitations: What dominated the ex vivo response were HLA-C-restricted CMV-specific TCR beta clonotypes.

TCRdb fed the reads into MiXCR, producing one record per CDR3 protein. Of roughly 150,000 distinct CDR3 sequences in the sample, roughly 17% were seen once. V gave up 3 bases and J gave up 4 bases; unmatched junction bases: 7. CDR1 is SQVTM, CDR2 ANQGSEA, per germline. The CDR3 covers 14 residues. The chain uses TRBV29-1 and TRBJ1-2; 8 nucleotides line up with TRBD1. The source material was CD8+ T cells from PBMCs. The receptor's source is a human donor in good health (CMV status not recorded). Some clones in this sample may be carry-over from other donors' samples. The CDR3, as DNA: TGCAGCGTTGAGCGCCGGGACAGGTTCTATGGCTACACCTTC. Its translation is CSVERRDRFYGYTF.